The 8 T cell receptor beta chains listed next were all sequenced from one sample in a study of blood T cell repertoires in COVID-19. The protocol was immunoSEQ multiplex PCR, while the TCRdb copy is restricted to in-frame clones and leaves out a portion. The repertoire holds a few hundred thousand clones, with roughly 90% as singletons. The sequenced sample was PBMCs or T cells enriched from blood (not recorded which). The receptor set was obtained from a man aged 35 to 55 who had recovered from COVID-19.

The rearrangement uses TRBV6-4 and TRBJ2-2, with TRBD2 matching over 14 bases. This CDR3 has 17 amino acids. Germline values: CDR1 MRHNA, CDR2 SNTAGT. V dropped 3 bases and J dropped 6; count of bases not matched to a gene: 6. For the CDR3, the DNA is TGTGCCAGCAGTGAGGCGGGACTAGCGGGAGTGGCCGGGGAGCTGTTTTTT. Translation: CASSEAGLAGVAGELFF.

The chain recombines TRBV19 with TRBJ1-2, with D tentatively TRBD1 (6 bases). V lost 7 bases, J lost 0 bases, and 12 bases lay in between. The CDR3 covers 14 residues. Germline V gene lookup returns CDR1 LNHDA and CDR2 SQIVND (reference sequence). The CDR3 DNA follows: TGTGCCAGTACCCCCAGGGGTTCTAACTATGGCTACACCTTC. Translating gives CASTPRGSNYGYTF. The full variable domain, rest sourced from reference TRBV19 and TRBJ1-2, is DGGITQSPKYLFRKEGQNVTLSCEQNLNHDAMYWYRQDPGQGLRLIYYSQIVNDFQKGDIAEGYSVSREKKESFPLTVTSAQKNPTAFYLCASTPRGSNYGYTFGSGTRLTVV.

This clone appeared a few times. The gene calls are TRBV15 and TRBJ2-3, with a possible D match to TRBD1 (6 bases). The V gene's germline CDR1 is LNHNV and CDR2 YYDKDF (reference sequence). Trimming shortened V by 6 bases and J by 2 bases, and 15 bases separated the two germline ends. CDR3 length: 15 residues. The CDR3 sequence: CATRPRGKDTDTQYF. CDR3 DNA: TGTGCCACCAGGCCTAGGGGGAAAGACACAGATACGCAGTATTTT. The full variable domain, in which reference TRBV15 and TRBJ2-3 provide the parts outside the CDR3, is DAMVIQNPRYQVTQFGKPVTLSCSQTLNHNVMYWYQQKSSQAPKLLFHYYDKDFNNEADTPDNFQSRRPNTSFCFLDIRSPGLGDTAMYLCATRPRGKDTDTQYFGPGTRLTVL.

The V gene is TRBV9, the J gene TRBJ1-3, with D unresolved. The germline CDR1 and CDR2 sequences are SGDLS and YYNGEE. The germline V and J ends were trimmed by 3 bases and 0 bases, with 19 bases remaining between them. The CDR3 extends over 18 amino acids. This chain's CDR3 is CASSDLGASGDSGNTIYF. CDR3 DNA sequence: TGTGCCAGCAGCGACCTGGGAGCCTCGGGAGACTCTGGAAACACCATATATTTT.

This sequence joins TRBV3-1 (or the pseudogene TRBV3-2) and TRBJ1-3; D is unclear. V lost 1 base and J 0 bases, leaving 7 bases between the germline ends. The CDR3 spans 15 residues. CDR1 is LGHDT, CDR2 YNNKEL, per germline (reference sequence). CDR3 sequence: CASSQVAGSGNTIYF. The CDR3 bases are TGTGCCAGCAGCCAAGTCGCAGGCTCTGGAAACACCATATATTTT.

This sequence joins TRBV29-1 and TRBJ1-4; the D is unclear. V lost 4 bases, J lost 0 bases, and 9 bases lay in between. Germline CDR1 SQVTM, CDR2 ANQGSEA. The CDR3 runs to 14 residues. Here the CDR3 reads CSVGLVATNEKLFF. DNA for the CDR3: TGCAGCGTTGGACTTGTTGCAACTAATGAAAAACTGTTTTTT.

The J gene is TRBJ1-2, the V gene TRBV9, with 10 bases identical to TRBD1. J lost 4 bases, V lost 4 bases, and 7 bases had no gene match. The CDR3 sequence is 15 residues long. CDR1 is SGDLS, CDR2 YYNGEE, per germline. CDR3 DNA sequence: TGTGCCAGCAGCCCGGGGGGGACAGGGGTCTATGGCTACACCTTC. Amino acids: CASSPGGTGVYGYTF.

This clone showed up just a few times. The chain joins TRBV11-1 to TRBJ2-2; 7 bases line up with TRBD2. V was pared by 0 bases and J by 3 bases, with 1 base of the junction left unmatched. Germline CDR1 is SGHAT and CDR2 is FQDESV (reference sequence). CDR3 size: 15 residues. The CDR3 loop is CASSLAAGHTGELFF. As DNA, the CDR3 is TGTGCCAGCAGCTTAGCAGCGGGGCACACCGGGGAGCTGTTTTTT. The full variable domain, its missing parts supplied by reference TRBV11-1 and TRBJ2-2, is EAEVAQSPRYKITEKSQAVAFWCDPISGHATLYWYRQILGQGPELLVQFQDESVVDDSQLPKDRFSAERLKGVDSTLKIQPAELGDSAMYLCASSLAAGHTGELFFGEGSRLTVL.